The clone carrying this T cell receptor (beta chain) has only a few counts. The length of the CDR3 is 15 residues. The ends lost 6 bases at V and 0 bases at J; junction bases unmatched: 3. Germline-derived CDR1 and CDR2 are SGHTA and FQGNSA. 5'-RACE, quantitative and with molecular barcodes, yielded the TCR beta libraries. From the 5' RACE reads, TCRdb called clonotypes with MiXCR, one entry per CDR3 protein. The table lists roughly 60,000 distinct CDR3 sequences, more than 5.5% of them singletons, with around 5.3% in the top ten. The entry originates in a study of CD8 T cells in ankylosing spondylitis.

This sequence joins TRBV7-2 and TRBJ2-3, with TRBD2 matching 10 bases. The specimen was synovial fluid, either unsorted or a sorted T cell fraction (not recorded which). This clonotype originated in a male donor with ankylosing spondylitis. Here the CDR3 reads CASREGLASTDTQYF. CDR3 coding DNA: TGTGCCAGCAGGGAGGGACTAGCGAGCACAGATACGCAGTATTTT. Combining the CDR3 with reference TRBV7-2 and TRBJ2-3 gives the whole variable domain GAGVSQSPSNKVTEKGKDVELRCDPISGHTALYWYRQSLGQGLEFLIYFQGNSAPDKSGLPSDRFSAERTGGSVSTLTIQRTQQEDSAVYLCASREGLASTDTQYFGPGTRLTVL.